This T cell receptor (beta chain) was sequenced for a study of identical twins. General study findings and limits: Zero-insertion findings could be partly confounded by invariant cells (MAIT and iNKT cells). Abundant beta clonotypes from cord blood had fewer insertions, unlike memory repertoires, which showed none. Low generation probability was overrepresented in out-of-frame alpha sequences shared by twins. Findings came from cross-sectional statistics, without long-term follow-up of donors.

Using its own MiXCR run on the 5' RACE reads, TCRdb lists one record per CDR3 protein. This sample yields about 220,000 distinct CDR3 sequences, of which approximately 9% are seen a single time; around 5% belongs to the top ten. There are a few counts of this clonotype. The target antigen is unknown. The receptor was isolated from a young woman in good health. The specimen was memory (CD45RO+) T cells sorted from blood.

The CDR3 region is CASSPRQGGGSQFF. CDR3 bases: TGCGCCAGCAGCCCGAGGCAGGGGGGAGGGTCGCAGTTCTTC. This chain links TRBV5-1 with TRBJ2-1; D possibly uses TRBD1 or TRBD2 (7 bases each). Between the trimmed V and J ends, which lost 4 bases and 12 bases, there was a span of 20 bases. The CDR3 is 14 amino acids. In germline, CDR1 is SGHRS, CDR2 YFSETQ.